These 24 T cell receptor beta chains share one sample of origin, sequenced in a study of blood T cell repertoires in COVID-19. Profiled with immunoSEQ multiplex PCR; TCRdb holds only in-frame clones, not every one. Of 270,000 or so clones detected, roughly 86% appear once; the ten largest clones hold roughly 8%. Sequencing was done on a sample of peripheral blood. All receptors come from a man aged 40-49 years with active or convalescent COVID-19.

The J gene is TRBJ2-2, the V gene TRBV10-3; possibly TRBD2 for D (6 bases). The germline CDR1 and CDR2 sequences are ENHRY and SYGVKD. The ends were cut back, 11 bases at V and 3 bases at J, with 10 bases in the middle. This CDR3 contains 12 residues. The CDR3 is CALGTHTGELFF. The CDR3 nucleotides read TGTGCCTTAGGGACTCACACCGGGGAGCTGTTTTTT.

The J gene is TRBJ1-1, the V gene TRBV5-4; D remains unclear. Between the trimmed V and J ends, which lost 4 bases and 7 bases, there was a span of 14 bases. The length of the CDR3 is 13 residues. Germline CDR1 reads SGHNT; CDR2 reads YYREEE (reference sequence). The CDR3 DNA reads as TGTGCCAGCAGCCCAAACCCCGGGTTTGAAGCTTTCTTT. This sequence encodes CASSPNPGFEAFF.

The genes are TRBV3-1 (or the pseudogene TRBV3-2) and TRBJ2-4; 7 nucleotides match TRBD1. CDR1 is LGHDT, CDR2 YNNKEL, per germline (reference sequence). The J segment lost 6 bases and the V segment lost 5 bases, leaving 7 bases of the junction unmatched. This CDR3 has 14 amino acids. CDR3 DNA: TGTGCCAGCAGCGGAACAGGGGTAGTAAACATTCAGTACTTC. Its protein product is CASSGTGVVNIQYF.

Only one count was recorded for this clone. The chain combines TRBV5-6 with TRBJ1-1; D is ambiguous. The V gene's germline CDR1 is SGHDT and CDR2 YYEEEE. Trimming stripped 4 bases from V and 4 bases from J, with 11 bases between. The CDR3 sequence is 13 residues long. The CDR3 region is CASSPSFSTEAFF. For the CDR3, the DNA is TGTGCCAGCAGCCCATCTTTTAGCACTGAAGCTTTCTTT.

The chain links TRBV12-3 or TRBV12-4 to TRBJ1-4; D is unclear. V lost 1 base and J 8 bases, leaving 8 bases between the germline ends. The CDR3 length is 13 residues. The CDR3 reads CASSLGEREKLFF. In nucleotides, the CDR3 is TGTGCCAGCAGTTTAGGCGAACGGGAAAAACTGTTTTTT.

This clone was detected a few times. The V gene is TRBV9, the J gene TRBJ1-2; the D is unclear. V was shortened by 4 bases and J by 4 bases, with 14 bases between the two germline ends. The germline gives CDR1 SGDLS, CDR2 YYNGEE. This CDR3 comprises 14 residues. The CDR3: CASSPVFAGYGYTF. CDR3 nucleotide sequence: TGTGCCAGCAGCCCCGTATTCGCCGGCTATGGCTACACCTTC.

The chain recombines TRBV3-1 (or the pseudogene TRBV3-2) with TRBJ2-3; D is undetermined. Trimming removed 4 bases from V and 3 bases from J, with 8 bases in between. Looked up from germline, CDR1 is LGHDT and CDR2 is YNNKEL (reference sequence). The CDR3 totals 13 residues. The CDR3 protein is CASSRSRTDTQYF. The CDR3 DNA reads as TGTGCCAGCAGCCGTTCCCGTACAGATACGCAGTATTTT.

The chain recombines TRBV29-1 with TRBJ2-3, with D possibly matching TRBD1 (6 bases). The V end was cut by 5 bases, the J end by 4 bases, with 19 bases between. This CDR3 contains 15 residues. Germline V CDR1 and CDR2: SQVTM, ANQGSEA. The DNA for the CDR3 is TGCAGCGTTCACAGCAGGGGTTCGGGCCCAGATACGCAGTATTTT. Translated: CSVHSRGSGPDTQYF.

This chain's CDR3 is CASSAIAGGQETQYF. The CDR3, as DNA: TGTGCCAGCAGCGCTATAGCGGGGGGGCAAGAGACCCAGTACTTC. The chain links TRBV7-7 to TRBJ2-5, with 11 positions matching TRBD2. There are 15 residues in the CDR3. Germline trimming cut 5 bases from V and 2 bases from J; bases unmatched to any gene: 4. CDR1 SSHAT and CDR2 FNYEAQ come from the germline V gene (reference sequence).

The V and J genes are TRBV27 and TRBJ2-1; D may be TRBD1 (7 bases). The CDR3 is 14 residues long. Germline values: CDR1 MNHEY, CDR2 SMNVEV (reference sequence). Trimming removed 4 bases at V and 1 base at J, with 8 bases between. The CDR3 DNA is TGTGCCAGCAGTTCAGGGGGGTCCTACAATGAGCAGTTCTTC. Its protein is CASSSGGSYNEQFF.

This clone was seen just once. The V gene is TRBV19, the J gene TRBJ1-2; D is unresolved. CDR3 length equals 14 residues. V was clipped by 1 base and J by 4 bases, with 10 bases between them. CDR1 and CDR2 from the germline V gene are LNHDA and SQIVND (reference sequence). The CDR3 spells CASSIGEGAYGYTF. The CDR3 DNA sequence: TGTGCCAGTAGTATAGGAGAGGGAGCCTATGGCTACACCTTC.

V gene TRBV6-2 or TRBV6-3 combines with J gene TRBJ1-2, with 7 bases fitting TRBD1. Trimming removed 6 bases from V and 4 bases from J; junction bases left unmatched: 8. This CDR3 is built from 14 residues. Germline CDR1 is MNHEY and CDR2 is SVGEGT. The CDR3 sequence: CASSTQGVGYGYTF. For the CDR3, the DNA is TGTGCCAGCAGCACGCAGGGGGTCGGCTATGGCTACACCTTC.

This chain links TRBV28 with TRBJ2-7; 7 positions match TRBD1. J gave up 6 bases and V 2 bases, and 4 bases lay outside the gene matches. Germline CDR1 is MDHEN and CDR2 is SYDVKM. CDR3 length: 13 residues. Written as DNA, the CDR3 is TGTGCCAGCAGTTTAGGACAGGCCTCCGAGCAGTACTTC. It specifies CASSLGQASEQYF. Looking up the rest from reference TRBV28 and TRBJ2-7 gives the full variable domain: DVKVTQSSRYLVKRTGEKVFLECVQDMDHENMFWYRQDPGLGLRLIYFSYDVKMKEKGDIPEGYSVSREKKERFSLILESASTNQTSMYLCASSLGQASEQYFGPGTRLTVT.

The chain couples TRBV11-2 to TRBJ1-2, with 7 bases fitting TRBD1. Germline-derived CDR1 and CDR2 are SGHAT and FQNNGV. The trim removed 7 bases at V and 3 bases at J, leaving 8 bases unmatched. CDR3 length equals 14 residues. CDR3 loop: CASNRGQVHYGYTF. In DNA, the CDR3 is TGTGCCAGCAACCGAGGACAGGTTCACTATGGCTACACCTTC.

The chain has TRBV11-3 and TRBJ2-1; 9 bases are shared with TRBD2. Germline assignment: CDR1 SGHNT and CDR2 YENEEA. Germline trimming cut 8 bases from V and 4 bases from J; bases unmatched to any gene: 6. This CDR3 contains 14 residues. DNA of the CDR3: TGTGCCAGCGGTACAGCGGGGGGATACAATGAGCAGTTCTTC. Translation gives CASGTAGGYNEQFF. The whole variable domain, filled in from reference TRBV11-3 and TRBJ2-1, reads EAGVVQSPRYKIIEKKQPVAFWCNPISGHNTLYWYLQNLGQGPELLIRYENEEAVDDSQLPKDRFSAERLKGVDSTLKIQPAELGDSAVYLCASGTAGGYNEQFFGPGTRLTVL.

DNA of the CDR3: TGCGCCAGCAGCCAACCCTACGGGGAGCTGTTTTTT. It specifies CASSQPYGELFF. This chain joins TRBV4-1 and TRBJ2-2; D unclear. CDR1 and CDR2 from the germline V gene are MGHRA and YSYEKL. CDR3 length equals 12 residues. Trimming shortened V by 2 bases and J by 7 bases, and 5 bases separated the two germline ends.

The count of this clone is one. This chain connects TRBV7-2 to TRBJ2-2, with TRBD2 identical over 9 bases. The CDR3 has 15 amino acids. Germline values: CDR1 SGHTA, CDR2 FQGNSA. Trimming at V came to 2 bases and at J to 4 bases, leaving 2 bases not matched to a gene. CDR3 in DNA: TGTGCCAGCAGCTTACAGACTAGCGGCACCGGGGAGCTGTTTTTT. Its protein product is CASSLQTSGTGELFF.

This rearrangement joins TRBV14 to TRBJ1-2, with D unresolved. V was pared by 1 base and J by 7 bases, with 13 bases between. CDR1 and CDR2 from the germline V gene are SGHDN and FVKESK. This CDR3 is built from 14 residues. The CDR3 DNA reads TGTGCCAGCAGCCAAGTAAGGCGGTCGATTGGCTACACCTTC. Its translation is CASSQVRRSIGYTF.

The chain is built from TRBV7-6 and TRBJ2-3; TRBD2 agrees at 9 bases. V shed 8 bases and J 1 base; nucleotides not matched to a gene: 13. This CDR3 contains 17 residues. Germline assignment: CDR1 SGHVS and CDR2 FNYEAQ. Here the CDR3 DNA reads TGTGCCAGCGGCGGGACTAGCCACCTAGGTGGCACAGATACGCAGTATTTT. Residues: CASGGTSHLGGTDTQYF.

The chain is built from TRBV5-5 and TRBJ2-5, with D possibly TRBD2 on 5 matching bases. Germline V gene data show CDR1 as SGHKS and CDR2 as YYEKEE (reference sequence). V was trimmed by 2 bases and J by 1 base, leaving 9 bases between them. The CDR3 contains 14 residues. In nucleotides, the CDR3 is TGTGCCAGCAGCTTACCGACTACCCAAGAGACCCAGTACTTC. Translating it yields CASSLPTTQETQYF.

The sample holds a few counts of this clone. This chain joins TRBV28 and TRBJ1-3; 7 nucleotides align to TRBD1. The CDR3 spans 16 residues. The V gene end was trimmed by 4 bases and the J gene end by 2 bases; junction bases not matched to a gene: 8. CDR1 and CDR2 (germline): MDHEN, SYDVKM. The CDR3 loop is CASSSPGQTTGNTIYF. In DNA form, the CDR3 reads TGTGCCAGCAGTTCGCCGGGACAGACGACTGGAAACACCATATATTTT.

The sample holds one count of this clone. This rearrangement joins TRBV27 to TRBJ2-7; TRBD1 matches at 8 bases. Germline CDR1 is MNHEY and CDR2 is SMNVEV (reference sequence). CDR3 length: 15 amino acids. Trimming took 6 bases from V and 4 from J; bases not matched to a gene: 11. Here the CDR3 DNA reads TGTGCCAGCAGCCCTGCCGGGACAGGATCATACGAGCAGTACTTC. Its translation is CASSPAGTGSYEQYF.

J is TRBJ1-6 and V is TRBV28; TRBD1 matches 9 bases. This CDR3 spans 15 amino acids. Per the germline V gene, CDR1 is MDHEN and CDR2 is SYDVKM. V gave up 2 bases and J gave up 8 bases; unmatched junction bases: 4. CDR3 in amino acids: CASSLPDRGYSPLHF. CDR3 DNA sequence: TGTGCCAGCAGTTTACCCGACAGGGGGTATTCACCCCTCCACTTT.

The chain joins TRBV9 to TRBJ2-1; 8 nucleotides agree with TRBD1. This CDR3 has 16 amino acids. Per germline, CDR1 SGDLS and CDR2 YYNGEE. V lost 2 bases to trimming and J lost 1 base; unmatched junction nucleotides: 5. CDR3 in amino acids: CASSVHTGGSYNEQFF. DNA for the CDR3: TGTGCCAGCAGCGTTCATACAGGGGGTTCCTACAATGAGCAGTTCTTC.